This entry lists 9 T cell receptor beta chains sequenced from one sample in a study of identical twins (dated by TCRdb to the mid-2010s). Library preparation used 5' RACE. Sequencing took place on an Illumina HiSeq 2000. Using fastp at Q25 and MiXCR, TCRdb reprocessed the public reads and kept productive beta chains. Each CDR3 protein appears once, grouped with its most common genes and DNA. Present in this sample are roughly 720,000 distinct CDR3 sequences, about 20% of which were seen just once. The leading ten clones occupy roughly 14% of the sample. This same sample was also part of a study on T cells expressing NK-cell markers.

Material: PBMCs. Receptors originate from a woman under 30 in good health.

In DNA form, the CDR3 reads TGTGCCAGCAGCGGGTATAGCAATCAGCCCCAGCATTTT. This encodes CASSGYSNQPQHF. The J gene is TRBJ1-5, the V gene TRBV12-3 or TRBV12-4; D is unresolved. Trimming took 6 bases from V and 0 from J, leaving 6 bases between them. CDR3 size: 13 residues.

This clonotype was counted a few times. CDR3 sequence (DNA): TGTGCCACCTCTAGCGGGAGCCCAGATACGCAGTATTTT. It encodes CATSSGSPDTQYF. The chain links TRBV24-1 to TRBJ2-3; 10 positions match TRBD2. The V gene's germline CDR1 is KGHDR and CDR2 SFDVKD. V trimming: 9 bases; J trimming: 4 bases; junction bases outside the gene matches: 3. The CDR3 loop spans 13 amino acids.

The genes are TRBV3-1 and TRBJ2-1; no clear D gene. Looked up from germline, CDR1 is LGHDT and CDR2 is YNNKEL (reference sequence). This CDR3 is built from 14 residues. V lost 3 bases, J lost 10 bases, and 16 bases lay in between. The CDR3 reads CASSQSGSLREQFF. The CDR3 coding sequence is TGTGCCAGCAGCCAGTCGGGTTCCCTCCGCGAGCAGTTCTTC.

V gene TRBV5-6 combines with J gene TRBJ2-7; TRBD1 agrees at 8 bases. Trimming cost V 4 bases and J 5 bases; bases outside gene matches: 8. The CDR3 sequence is 14 residues long. Germline lookup yields CDR1 SGHDT and CDR2 YYEEEE. CDR3 in amino acids: CASSSWDRNNEQYF. The DNA for the CDR3 is TGTGCCAGCAGCAGCTGGGACAGGAACAACGAGCAGTACTTC.

The DNA for the CDR3 is TGCAGTGCTATAAAACCCGAGGGCAATCAGCCCCAGCATTTT. Its translation is CSAIKPEGNQPQHF. V usage is TRBV20-1 and J usage is TRBJ1-5; D unresolved. The germline gives CDR1 DFQATT, CDR2 SNEGSKA (reference sequence). CDR3 size: 14 residues. V was trimmed by 4 bases and J by 2 bases, leaving 12 bases between them.

This chain links TRBV5-6 with TRBJ1-1; 10 bases fit TRBD1. CDR1 and CDR2 (germline): SGHDT, YYEEEE. The trim removed 4 bases at V and 9 bases at J, leaving 6 bases unmatched. This CDR3 comprises 13 residues. CDR3 residues: CASSRSTGGKAFF. CDR3 in DNA: TGTGCCAGCAGCCGGTCGACAGGGGGCAAAGCTTTCTTT.

CDR3 nucleotides: TGTGCCAGCAGCCTTCGGACTGGTTCGGGCTACAATGAGCAGTTCTTC. This encodes CASSLRTGSGYNEQFF. The chain is built from TRBV14 and TRBJ2-1; perhaps TRBD2 as D (5 bases). Trimming removed 4 bases at V and 3 bases at J, with 16 bases between. CDR1 and CDR2 from the germline V gene are SGHDN and FVKESK. The CDR3 loop spans 16 amino acids. Filled out from reference TRBV14 and TRBJ2-1, the complete variable domain reads EAGVTQFPSHSVIEKGQTVTLRCDPISGHDNLYWYRRVMGKEIKFLLHFVKESKQDESGMPNNRFLAERTGGTYSTLKVQPAELEDSGVYFCASSLRTGSGYNEQFFGPGTRLTVL.

The chain carries TRBV11-1 and TRBJ2-5; the D gene is possibly TRBD2 (5 bases). V was pared by 5 bases and J by 4 bases, with 14 bases between. The CDR3 is 14 residues long. The germline CDR1 and CDR2 sequences are SGHAT and FQDESV (reference sequence). The CDR3 coding sequence is TGTGCCAGCAGCGGCCGGGTCCGGGGAGAGACCCAGTACTTC. Translated: CASSGRVRGETQYF.

The chain links TRBV6-1 to TRBJ2-3, with D possibly TRBD2 on 6 matching bases. Germline values: CDR1 MNHNS, CDR2 SASEGT. The V end was cut by 3 bases, the J end by 6 bases, with 19 bases between. This CDR3 has 16 amino acids. The DNA of the CDR3 is TGTGCCAGCAGTGACCATCTCCGGGGGTTGGGGGATACGCAGTATTTT. Protein product: CASSDHLRGLGDTQYF.